This entry is about one TCR beta chain. Its matching antigen is unknown. These data originate in a study of T cell responses to AZD1222 COVID-19 vaccine. Study-wide findings and caveats: At study baseline, merely six AZD1222 recipients were seropositive. Spike-specific TCR breadth and depth were elevated following two AZD1222 doses. Unmutated variant regions reportedly attract nearly half of all spike-specific TCRs.

Produced via immunoSEQ multiplex PCR; TCRdb's table is partial and in-frame only. The sample lists about 120,000 clones, 75% to 90% occurring once. This TCR came from an adult in good health. The sample here was peripheral blood, taken on day 0 of MenACWY control vaccination.

In nucleotides, the CDR3 is TGTGCCAGCAGTTTATTTACAGGGGGTCAATACGAGCAGTACTTC. It yields the protein CASSLFTGGQYEQYF. The chain has TRBV28 and TRBJ2-7; 8 positions agree with TRBD1. The trim removed 1 base at V and 4 bases at J, leaving 6 bases unmatched. The CDR3 extends over 15 amino acids. Germline loops: CDR1 MDHEN, CDR2 SYDVKM.